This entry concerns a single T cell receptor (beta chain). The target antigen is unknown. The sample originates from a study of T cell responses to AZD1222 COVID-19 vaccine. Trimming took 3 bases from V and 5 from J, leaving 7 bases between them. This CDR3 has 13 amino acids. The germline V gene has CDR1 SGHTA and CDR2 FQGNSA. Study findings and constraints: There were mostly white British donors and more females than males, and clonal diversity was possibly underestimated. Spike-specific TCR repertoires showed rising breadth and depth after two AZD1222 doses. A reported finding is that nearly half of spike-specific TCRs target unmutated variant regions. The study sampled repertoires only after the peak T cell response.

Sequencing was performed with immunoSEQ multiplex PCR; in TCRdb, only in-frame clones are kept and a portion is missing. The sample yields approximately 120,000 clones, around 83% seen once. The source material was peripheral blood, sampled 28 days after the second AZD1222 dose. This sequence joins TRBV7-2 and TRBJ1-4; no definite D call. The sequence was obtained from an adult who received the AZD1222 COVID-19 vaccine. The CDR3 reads CASSFTLNEKLFF. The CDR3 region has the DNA TGTGCCAGCAGCTTCACACTGAATGAAAAACTGTTTTTT.